One T cell receptor (beta chain) is described in this entry. The data derive from a study of blood T cell repertoires in COVID-19. Assay used: immunoSEQ multiplex PCR; TCRdb lists only in-frame clones, some missing. The sample shows about 97,000 clones, around nine tenths of them seen only once. This CDR3 has 16 residues. Germline V gives CDR1 SGHRS, CDR2 YFSETQ. The J segment lost 2 bases and the V segment lost 0 bases, leaving 6 bases of the junction unmatched. The source is a human donor in a cohort sampled during active COVID-19. The chain recombines TRBV5-1 with TRBJ2-3, with 7 bases identical to TRBD2. Input material: peripheral blood. The CDR3: CASSLGRGEDTDTQYF. CDR3 DNA sequence: TGCGCCAGCAGCTTGGGCCGGGGGGAAGACACAGATACGCAGTATTTT.